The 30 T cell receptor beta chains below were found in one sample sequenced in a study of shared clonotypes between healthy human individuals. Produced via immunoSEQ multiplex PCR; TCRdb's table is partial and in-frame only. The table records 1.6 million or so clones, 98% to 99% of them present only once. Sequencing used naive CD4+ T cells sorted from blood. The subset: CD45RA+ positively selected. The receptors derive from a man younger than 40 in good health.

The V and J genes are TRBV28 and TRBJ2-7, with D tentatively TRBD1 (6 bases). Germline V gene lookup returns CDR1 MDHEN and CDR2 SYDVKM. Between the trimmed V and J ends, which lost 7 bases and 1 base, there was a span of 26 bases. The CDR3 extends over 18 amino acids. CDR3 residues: CASNRDGTLARASYEQYF. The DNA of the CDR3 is TGTGCCAGCAACAGGGACGGGACCCTGGCGCGGGCATCCTACGAGCAGTACTTC.

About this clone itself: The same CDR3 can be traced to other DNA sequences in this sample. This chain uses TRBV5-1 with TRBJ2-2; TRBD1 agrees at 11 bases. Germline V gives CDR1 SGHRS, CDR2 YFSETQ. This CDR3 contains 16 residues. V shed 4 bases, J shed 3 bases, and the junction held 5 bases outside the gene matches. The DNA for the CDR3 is TGCGCCAGCAGCCTGGGGACAGGGGGAGACACCGGGGAGCTGTTTTTT. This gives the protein CASSLGTGGDTGELFF.

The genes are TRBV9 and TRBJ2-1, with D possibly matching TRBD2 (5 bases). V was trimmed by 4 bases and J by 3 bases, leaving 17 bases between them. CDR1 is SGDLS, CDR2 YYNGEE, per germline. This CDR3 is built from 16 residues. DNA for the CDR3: TGTGCCAGCAGCCTAGGGAGTGGTACCAACTACAATGAGCAGTTCTTC. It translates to CASSLGSGTNYNEQFF.

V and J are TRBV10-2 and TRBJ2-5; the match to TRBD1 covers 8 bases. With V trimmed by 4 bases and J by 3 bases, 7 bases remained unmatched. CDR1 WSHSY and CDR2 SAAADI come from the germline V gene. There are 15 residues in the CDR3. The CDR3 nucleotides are TGCGCCAGCAGTGTCCCCAGGGGGCGGGAAGAGACCCAGTACTTC. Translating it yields CASSVPRGREETQYF.

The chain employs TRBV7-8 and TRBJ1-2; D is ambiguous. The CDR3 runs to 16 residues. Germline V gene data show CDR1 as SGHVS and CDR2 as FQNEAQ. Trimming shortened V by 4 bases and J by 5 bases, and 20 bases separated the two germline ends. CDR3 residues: CASSSRVGSSIYGYTF. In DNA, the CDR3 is TGTGCCAGCAGCTCTAGGGTAGGGTCCTCGATATATGGCTACACCTTC.

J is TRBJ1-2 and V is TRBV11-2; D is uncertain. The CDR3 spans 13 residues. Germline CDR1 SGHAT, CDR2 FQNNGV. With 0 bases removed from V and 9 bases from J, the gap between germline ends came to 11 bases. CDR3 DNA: TGTGCCAGCAGCTTAGAGGGAGTCGGCAGCTACACCTTC. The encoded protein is CASSLEGVGSYTF.

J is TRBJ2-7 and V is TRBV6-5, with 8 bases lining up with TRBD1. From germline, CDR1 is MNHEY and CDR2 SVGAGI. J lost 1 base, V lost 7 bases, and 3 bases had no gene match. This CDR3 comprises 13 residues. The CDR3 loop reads CASKDRGSYEQYF. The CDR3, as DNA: TGTGCCAGCAAAGACAGGGGATCCTACGAGCAGTACTTC.

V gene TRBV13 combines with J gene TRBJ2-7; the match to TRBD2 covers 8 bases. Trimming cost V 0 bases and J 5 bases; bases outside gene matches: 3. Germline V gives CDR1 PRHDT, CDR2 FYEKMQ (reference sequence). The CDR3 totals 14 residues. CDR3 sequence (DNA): TGTGCCAGCAGCTTAGGCGGGGGGGCCGACGAGCAGTACTTC. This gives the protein CASSLGGGADEQYF.

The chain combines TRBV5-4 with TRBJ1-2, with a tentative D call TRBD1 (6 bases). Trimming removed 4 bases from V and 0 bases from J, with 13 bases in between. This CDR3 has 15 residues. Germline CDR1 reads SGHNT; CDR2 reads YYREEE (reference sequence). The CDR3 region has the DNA TGTGCCAGCAGCCCTCAGGGGACGGCTAACTATGGCTACACCTTC. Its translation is CASSPQGTANYGYTF.

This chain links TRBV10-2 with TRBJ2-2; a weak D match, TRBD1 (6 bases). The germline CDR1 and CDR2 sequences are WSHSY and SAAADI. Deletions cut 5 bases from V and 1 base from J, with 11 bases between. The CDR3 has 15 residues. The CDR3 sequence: CASSTRDKNTGELFF. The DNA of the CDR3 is TGCGCCAGCAGTACCCGGGACAAGAACACCGGGGAGCTGTTTTTT.

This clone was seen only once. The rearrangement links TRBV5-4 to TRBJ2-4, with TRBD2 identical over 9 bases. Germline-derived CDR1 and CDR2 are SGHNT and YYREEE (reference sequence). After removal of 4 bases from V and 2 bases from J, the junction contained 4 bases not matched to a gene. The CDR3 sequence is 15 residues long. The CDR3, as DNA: TGTGCCAGCAGCCAGCTAGCGGGAACCAAAAACATTCAGTACTTC. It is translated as CASSQLAGTKNIQYF.

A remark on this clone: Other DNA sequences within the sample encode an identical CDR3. Here the CDR3 reads CASSSGGETQYF. The CDR3 region has the DNA TGTGCCAGCAGTTCGGGTGGAGAGACCCAGTACTTC. V and J are TRBV28 and TRBJ2-5; no reliable D call. Per the germline V gene, CDR1 is MDHEN and CDR2 is SYDVKM. CDR3 length equals 12 residues. Trimming cost V 4 bases and J 4 bases, with 7 bases left between them.

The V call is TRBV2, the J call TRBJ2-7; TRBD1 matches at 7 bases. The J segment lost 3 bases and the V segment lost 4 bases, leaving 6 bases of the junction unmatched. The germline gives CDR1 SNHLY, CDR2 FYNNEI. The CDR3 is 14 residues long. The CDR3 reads CASSAGTEHYEQYF. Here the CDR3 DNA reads TGTGCCAGCAGTGCCGGGACAGAGCACTACGAGCAGTACTTC. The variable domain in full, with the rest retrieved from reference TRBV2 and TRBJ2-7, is EPEVTQTPSHQVTQMGQEVILRCVPISNHLYFYWYRQILGQKVEFLVSFYNNEISEKSEIFDDQFSVERPDGSNFTLKIRSTKLEDSAMYFCASSAGTEHYEQYFGPGTRLTVT.

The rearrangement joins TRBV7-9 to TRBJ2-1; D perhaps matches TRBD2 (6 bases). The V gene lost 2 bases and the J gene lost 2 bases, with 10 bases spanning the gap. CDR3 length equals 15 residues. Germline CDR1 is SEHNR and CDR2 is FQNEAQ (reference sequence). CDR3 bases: TGTGCCAGCAGCTTAATCGGAGGGCCCTACAATGAGCAGTTCTTC. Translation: CASSLIGGPYNEQFF.

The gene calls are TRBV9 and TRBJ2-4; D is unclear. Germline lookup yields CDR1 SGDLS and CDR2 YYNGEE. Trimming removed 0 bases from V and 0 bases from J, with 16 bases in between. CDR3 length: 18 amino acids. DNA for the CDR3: TGTGCCAGCAGCGTAGATGGACGCTTACCTGAAGCCAAAAACATTCAGTACTTC. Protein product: CASSVDGRLPEAKNIQYF.

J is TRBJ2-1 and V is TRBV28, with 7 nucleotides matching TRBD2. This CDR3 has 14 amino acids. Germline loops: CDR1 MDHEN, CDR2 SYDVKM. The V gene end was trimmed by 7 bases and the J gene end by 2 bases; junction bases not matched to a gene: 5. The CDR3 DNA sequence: TGTGCCAGCATGTGGACTAGAGCCTACAATGAGCAGTTCTTC. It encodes CASMWTRAYNEQFF.

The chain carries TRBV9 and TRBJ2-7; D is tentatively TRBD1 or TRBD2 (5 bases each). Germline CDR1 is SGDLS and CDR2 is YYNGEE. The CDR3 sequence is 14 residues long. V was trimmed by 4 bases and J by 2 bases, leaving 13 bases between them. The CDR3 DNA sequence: TGTGCCAGCAGCATCCGGGACGGTCCCTACGAGCAGTACTTC. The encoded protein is CASSIRDGPYEQYF.

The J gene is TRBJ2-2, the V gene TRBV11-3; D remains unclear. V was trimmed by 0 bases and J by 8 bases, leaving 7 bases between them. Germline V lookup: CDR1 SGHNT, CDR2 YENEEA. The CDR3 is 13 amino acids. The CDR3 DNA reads TGTGCCAGCAGCTTAGACCCCAGGGGGGAGCTGTTTTTT. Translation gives CASSLDPRGELFF.

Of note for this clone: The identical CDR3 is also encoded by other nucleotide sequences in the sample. DNA of the CDR3: TGTGCCAGCAGTGGGACAGGGTTTCAGCCCCAGCATTTT. Amino acids: CASSGTGFQPQHF. J is TRBJ1-5 and V is TRBV28; 9 bases line up with TRBD1. Looked up from germline, CDR1 is MDHEN and CDR2 is SYDVKM. Losses at the gene ends were 5 bases for V and 6 bases for J; bases not matched to a gene: 2. This CDR3 has 13 residues.

The CDR3 here is CAISGGTSGMHEQYF. The CDR3 DNA reads TGTGCCATCAGTGGGGGAACTAGCGGGATGCACGAGCAGTACTTC. V usage is TRBV10-3 and J usage is TRBJ2-7, with 10 bases that match TRBD2. Unmatched junction bases numbered 8, after V lost 4 bases and J lost 5 bases. The CDR3 spans 15 residues. CDR1 ENHRY and CDR2 SYGVKD come from the germline V gene.

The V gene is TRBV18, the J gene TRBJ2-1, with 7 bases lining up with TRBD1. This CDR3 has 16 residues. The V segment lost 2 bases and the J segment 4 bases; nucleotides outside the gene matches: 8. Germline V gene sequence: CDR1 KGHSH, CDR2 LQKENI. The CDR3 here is CASSPLRGQRYNEQFF. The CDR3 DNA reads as TGTGCCAGCTCACCATTAAGGGGACAGAGATACAATGAGCAGTTCTTC. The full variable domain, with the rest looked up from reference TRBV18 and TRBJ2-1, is NAGVMQNPRHLVRRRGQEARLRCSPMKGHSHVYWYRQLPEEGLKFMVYLQKENIIDESGMPKERFSAEFPKEGPSILRIQQVVRGDSAAYFCASSPLRGQRYNEQFFGPGTRLTVL.

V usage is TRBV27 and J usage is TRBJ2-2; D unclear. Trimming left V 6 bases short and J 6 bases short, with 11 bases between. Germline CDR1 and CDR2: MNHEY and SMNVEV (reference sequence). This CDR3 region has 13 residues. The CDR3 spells CASSRGRAGELFF. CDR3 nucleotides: TGTGCCAGCAGCCGTGGGCGTGCCGGGGAGCTGTTTTTT.

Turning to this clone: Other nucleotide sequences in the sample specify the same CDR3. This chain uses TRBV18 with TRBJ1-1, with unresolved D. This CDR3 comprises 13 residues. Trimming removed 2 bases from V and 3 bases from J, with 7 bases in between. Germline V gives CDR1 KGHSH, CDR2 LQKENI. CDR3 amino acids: CASSPGLDTEAFF. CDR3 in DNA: TGTGCCAGCTCACCAGGGTTAGACACTGAAGCTTTCTTT.

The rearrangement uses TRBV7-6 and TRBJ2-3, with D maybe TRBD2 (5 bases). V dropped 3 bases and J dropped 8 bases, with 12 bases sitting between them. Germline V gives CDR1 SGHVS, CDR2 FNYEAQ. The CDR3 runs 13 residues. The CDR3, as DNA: TGTGCCAGCAGCTTGGCCCTAGCTACTACGCAGTATTTT. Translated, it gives CASSLALATTQYF. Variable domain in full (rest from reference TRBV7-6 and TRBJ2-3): GAGVSQSPRYKVTKRGQDVALRCDPISGHVSLYWYRQALGQGPEFLTYFNYEAQQDKSGLPNDRFSAERPEGSISTLTIQRTEQRDSAMYRCASSLALATTQYFGPGTRLTVL.

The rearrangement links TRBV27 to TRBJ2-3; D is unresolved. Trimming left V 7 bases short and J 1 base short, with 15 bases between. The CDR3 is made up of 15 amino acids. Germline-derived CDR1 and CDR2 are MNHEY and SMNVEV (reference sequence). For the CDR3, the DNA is TGTGCCAGCACCCCACAGAGAGTTGGCACAGATACGCAGTATTTT. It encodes CASTPQRVGTDTQYF.

This CDR3 is CASSVVEGFTIYF. The CDR3 DNA is TGTGCCAGCAGCGTAGTAGAGGGGTTCACCATATATTTT. The chain couples TRBV9 to TRBJ1-3, with D maybe TRBD1 (5 bases). Germline values: CDR1 SGDLS, CDR2 YYNGEE. Trimming stripped 0 bases from V and 9 bases from J, with 10 bases between. CDR3 length equals 13 residues.

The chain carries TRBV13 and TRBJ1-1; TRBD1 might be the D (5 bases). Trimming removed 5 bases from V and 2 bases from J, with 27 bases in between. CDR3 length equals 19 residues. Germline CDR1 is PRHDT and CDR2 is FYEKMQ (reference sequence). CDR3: CASSPRRMSYDSLNTEAFF. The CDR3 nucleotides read TGTGCCAGCAGCCCCCGGAGGATGTCGTATGACAGCCTCAACACTGAAGCTTTCTTT.

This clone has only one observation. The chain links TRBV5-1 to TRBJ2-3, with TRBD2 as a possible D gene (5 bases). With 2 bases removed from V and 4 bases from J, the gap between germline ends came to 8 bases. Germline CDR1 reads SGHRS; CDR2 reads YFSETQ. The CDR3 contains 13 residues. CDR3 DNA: TGCGCCAGCAGCTTAACACTAGCAGATACGCAGTATTTT. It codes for CASSLTLADTQYF.

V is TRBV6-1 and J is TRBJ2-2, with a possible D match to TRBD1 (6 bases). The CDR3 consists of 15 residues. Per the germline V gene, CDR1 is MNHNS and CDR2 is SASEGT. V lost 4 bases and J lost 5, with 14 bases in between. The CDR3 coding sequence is TGTGCCAGCAGTGCACTCGACAGGCCTACCGGGGAGCTGTTTTTT. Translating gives CASSALDRPTGELFF.

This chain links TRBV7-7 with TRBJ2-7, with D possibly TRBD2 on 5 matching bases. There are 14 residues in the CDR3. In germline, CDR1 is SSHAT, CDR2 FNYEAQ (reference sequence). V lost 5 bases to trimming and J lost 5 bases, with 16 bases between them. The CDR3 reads CASSPAASFHEQYF. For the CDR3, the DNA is TGTGCCAGCAGCCCCGCCGCTAGCTTCCACGAGCAGTACTTC. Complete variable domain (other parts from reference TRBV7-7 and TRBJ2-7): GAGVSQSPRYKVTKRGQDVTLRCDPISSHATLYWYQQALGQGPEFLTYFNYEAQPDKSGLPSDRFSAERPEGSISTLTIQRTEQRDSAMYRCASSPAASFHEQYFGPGTRLTVT.